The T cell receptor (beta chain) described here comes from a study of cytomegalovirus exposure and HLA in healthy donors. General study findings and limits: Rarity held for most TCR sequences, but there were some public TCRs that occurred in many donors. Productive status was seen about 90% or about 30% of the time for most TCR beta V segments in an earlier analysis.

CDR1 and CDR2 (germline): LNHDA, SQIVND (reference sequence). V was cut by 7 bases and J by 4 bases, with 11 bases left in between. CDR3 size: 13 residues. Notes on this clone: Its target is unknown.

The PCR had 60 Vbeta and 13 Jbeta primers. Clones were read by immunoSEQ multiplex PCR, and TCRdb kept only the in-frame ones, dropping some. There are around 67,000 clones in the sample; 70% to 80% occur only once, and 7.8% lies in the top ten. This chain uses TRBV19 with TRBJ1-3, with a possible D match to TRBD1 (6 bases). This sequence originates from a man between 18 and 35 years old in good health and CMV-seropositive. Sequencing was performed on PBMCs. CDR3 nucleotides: TGTGCCAGTATCCCGGGGGGCGGAAACACCATATATTTT. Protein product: CASIPGGGNTIYF.